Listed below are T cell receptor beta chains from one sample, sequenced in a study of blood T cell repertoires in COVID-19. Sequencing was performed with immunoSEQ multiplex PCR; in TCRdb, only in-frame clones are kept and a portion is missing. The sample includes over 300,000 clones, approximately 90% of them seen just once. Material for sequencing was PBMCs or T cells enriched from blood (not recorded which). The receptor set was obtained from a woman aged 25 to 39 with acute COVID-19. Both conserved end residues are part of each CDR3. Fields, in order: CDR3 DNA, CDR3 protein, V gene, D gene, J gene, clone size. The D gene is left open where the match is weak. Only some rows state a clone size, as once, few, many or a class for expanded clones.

CDR3nt: TGTGCCAGTAGTACCGGACAGGCATACACCGGGGAGCTGTTTTTT
CDR3aa: CASSTGQAYTGELFF
v_gene: TRBV19
d_gene: TRBD1
j_gene: TRBJ2-2
abundance: NA

CDR3nt: TGTGCCAGCAGCCTGGACAGGGCTTCACCCCTCCACTTT
CDR3aa: CASSLDRASPLHF
v_gene: TRBV27
d_gene: TRBD1
j_gene: TRBJ1-6
abundance: NA

CDR3nt: TGTGCCAGCAGCCCTCATCTTGGGGGCGATTCACCCCTCCACTTT
CDR3aa: CASSPHLGGDSPLHF
v_gene: TRBV9
d_gene: NA
j_gene: TRBJ1-6
abundance: NA

CDR3nt: TGTGCCAGTAGTAAAGTCCCCGGGACAGGGTACAACGAGCAGTACTTC
CDR3aa: CASSKVPGTGYNEQYF
v_gene: TRBV19
d_gene: TRBD1
j_gene: TRBJ2-7
abundance: NA

CDR3nt: TGTGCCAGCAGCTCGAAAGGACAGGGGGCTACGAATTCACCCCTCCACTTT
CDR3aa: CASSSKGQGATNSPLHF
v_gene: TRBV7-2
d_gene: TRBD1
j_gene: TRBJ1-6
abundance: NA

CDR3nt: TGTGCCAGCAGCTTAGCCTCTGACACTTCCTACGAGCAGTACTTC
CDR3aa: CASSLASDTSYEQYF
v_gene: TRBV7-2
d_gene: NA
j_gene: TRBJ2-7
abundance: few

CDR3nt: TGCGCCAGCAGCTGGACCCGGGACAGGGCCGAAAAACTGTTTTTT
CDR3aa: CASSWTRDRAEKLFF
v_gene: TRBV5-1
d_gene: TRBD1
j_gene: TRBJ1-4
abundance: NA

CDR3nt: TGTGCCAGCAATTGGGAGGGGGAGCAGTACTTC
CDR3aa: CASNWEGEQYF
v_gene: TRBV2
d_gene: TRBD2
j_gene: TRBJ2-7
abundance: NA

CDR3nt: TGTGCTAGTGGTTTACTTACCGGAGGCAATGAGCAGTTCTTC
CDR3aa: CASGLLTGGNEQFF
v_gene: TRBV12-5
d_gene: NA
j_gene: TRBJ2-1
abundance: NA

CDR3nt: TGTGCCAGCAGCTTAACACAAGAGACCGGGTTAATCACCATGGCCCTCCACTTT
CDR3aa: CASSLTQETGLITMALHF
v_gene: TRBV7-9
d_gene: NA
j_gene: TRBJ1-6
abundance: few

CDR3nt: TGTGCCAGCACCCAGGGGACAGGTCAGCCCCAGCATTTT
CDR3aa: CASTQGTGQPQHF
v_gene: TRBV2
d_gene: TRBD1
j_gene: TRBJ1-5
abundance: NA

CDR3nt: TGTGCCAGCAGCATCAACACCGGGACAGGGGGCGTGAGGGACTATGGCTACACCTTC
CDR3aa: CASSINTGTGGVRDYGYTF
v_gene: TRBV21-1
d_gene: NA
j_gene: TRBJ1-2
abundance: NA

CDR3nt: TGCGCCAGCAGCCAAGAAGAGCGGGGAAGCACAGATACGCAGTATTTT
CDR3aa: CASSQEERGSTDTQYF
v_gene: TRBV4-3
d_gene: TRBD2
j_gene: TRBJ2-3
abundance: NA

CDR3nt: TGTAAACGACAGAGCTCCTACGAGCAGTACTTC
CDR3aa: CKRQSSYEQYF
v_gene: TRBV7-3
d_gene: NA
j_gene: TRBJ2-7
abundance: NA

CDR3nt: TGCAGCGTTGAGGGAAAGGACAAAATTAGCACAGATACGCAGTATTTT
CDR3aa: CSVEGKDKISTDTQYF
v_gene: TRBV29-1
d_gene: NA
j_gene: TRBJ2-3
abundance: NA

CDR3nt: TGTGCCAGCTCACCAGTTGGAGACTACAATGAGCAGTTCTTC
CDR3aa: CASSPVGDYNEQFF
v_gene: TRBV18
d_gene: NA
j_gene: TRBJ2-1
abundance: NA

CDR3nt: TGTGCCACCAGTGATTCACTAGCGGGGGGTTATAGCTCCTACAATGAGCAGTTCTTC
CDR3aa: CATSDSLAGGYSSYNEQFF
v_gene: TRBV24-1
d_gene: TRBD2
j_gene: TRBJ2-1
abundance: NA

CDR3nt: TGTGCCACCAGTGAATCCCGCGGTTTTGGGTATGGCTACACCTTC
CDR3aa: CATSESRGFGYGYTF
v_gene: TRBV24-1
d_gene: NA
j_gene: TRBJ1-2
abundance: NA

CDR3nt: TGTGCCAGTAGTGGTAGACAGTTTTCACCCCTCCACTTT
CDR3aa: CASSGRQFSPLHF
v_gene: TRBV19
d_gene: NA
j_gene: TRBJ1-6
abundance: NA

CDR3nt: TGTGCCAGCAGCTTGCGGTCTACAACTAATGAAAAACTGTTTTTT
CDR3aa: CASSLRSTTNEKLFF
v_gene: TRBV5-6
d_gene: NA
j_gene: TRBJ1-4
abundance: NA

CDR3nt: TGTGCCAGCAGCTTAGTGGGCAGAACCAACACTGAAGCTTTCTTT
CDR3aa: CASSLVGRTNTEAFF
v_gene: TRBV7-2
d_gene: NA
j_gene: TRBJ1-1
abundance: NA

CDR3nt: TGTGCCAGCAGTTACTCTACCTCCGACAGGGATCGGGAGACCCAGTACTTC
CDR3aa: CASSYSTSDRDRETQYF
v_gene: TRBV6-2/TRBV6-3
d_gene: TRBD1
j_gene: TRBJ2-5
abundance: NA

CDR3nt: TGTGCCAGCAGCCGAGACAAGCTAGGGAGCACCGGGGAGCTGTTTTTT
CDR3aa: CASSRDKLGSTGELFF
v_gene: TRBV28
d_gene: NA
j_gene: TRBJ2-2
abundance: NA

CDR3nt: TGTGCCAGCAGCTGGGACAGGGGGGATGAGCAGTTCTTC
CDR3aa: CASSWDRGDEQFF
v_gene: TRBV13
d_gene: TRBD1
j_gene: TRBJ2-1
abundance: NA

CDR3nt: TGTGCCAGCAGGACTGGACGGGGAACTAGCAATCAGCCCCAGCATTTT
CDR3aa: CASRTGRGTSNQPQHF
v_gene: TRBV2
d_gene: NA
j_gene: TRBJ1-5
abundance: NA

CDR3nt: TGTGCCAGCAGACAGACAGTCCTCAATTCACCCCTCCACTTT
CDR3aa: CASRQTVLNSPLHF
v_gene: TRBV6-5
d_gene: NA
j_gene: TRBJ1-6
abundance: few

CDR3nt: TGTGCCAGCAGTTACTCTGGCGGGGGGAAGGGACTGAACACTGAAGCTTTCTTT
CDR3aa: CASSYSGGGKGLNTEAFF
v_gene: TRBV6-2/TRBV6-3
d_gene: NA
j_gene: TRBJ1-1
abundance: NA

CDR3nt: TGTGCCAGCAGCTTGGGCAGCACGACTATTGGGGAAAAACTGTTTTTT
CDR3aa: CASSLGSTTIGEKLFF
v_gene: TRBV5-5
d_gene: NA
j_gene: TRBJ1-4
abundance: few

CDR3nt: TGTGCCAGCAGCACCACAGGGGACCCCTACAATGAGCAGTTCTTC
CDR3aa: CASSTTGDPYNEQFF
v_gene: TRBV6-5
d_gene: TRBD1
j_gene: TRBJ2-1
abundance: NA

CDR3nt: TGTGCCAGCAGCGCCCCTCCTGCCCCACTCTCTGGAAACACCATATATTTT
CDR3aa: CASSAPPAPLSGNTIYF
v_gene: TRBV3-1/TRBV3-2
d_gene: NA
j_gene: TRBJ1-3
abundance: NA

CDR3nt: TGTGCCAGCAGCGTTACAGGGGTATACAATTCACCCCTCCACTTT
CDR3aa: CASSVTGVYNSPLHF
v_gene: TRBV9
d_gene: TRBD1
j_gene: TRBJ1-6
abundance: NA

CDR3nt: TGTGCCAGCAGTTCCATCCCGCTAGCGGGGGAGACCCAGTACTTC
CDR3aa: CASSSIPLAGETQYF
v_gene: TRBV6-2/TRBV6-3
d_gene: TRBD2
j_gene: TRBJ2-5
abundance: NA

CDR3nt: TGTGCCAGCTCACCCGGACAGGGAGGGAATTCACCCCTCCACTTT
CDR3aa: CASSPGQGGNSPLHF
v_gene: TRBV18
d_gene: TRBD1
j_gene: TRBJ1-6
abundance: NA

CDR3nt: TGCGCCAGCAGCTTGGAGTCAGGGGGATACAATGAGCAGTTCTTC
CDR3aa: CASSLESGGYNEQFF
v_gene: TRBV5-1
d_gene: TRBD1
j_gene: TRBJ2-1
abundance: once

CDR3nt: TGCAGCGTTGCAGGAGGAGGCACTGAAGCTTTCTTT
CDR3aa: CSVAGGGTEAFF
v_gene: TRBV29-1
d_gene: NA
j_gene: TRBJ1-1
abundance: NA

CDR3nt: TGTGCCAGCAGCAGGGGGGGAAGCACAGATACGCAGTATTTT
CDR3aa: CASSRGGSTDTQYF
v_gene: TRBV7-2
d_gene: NA
j_gene: TRBJ2-3
abundance: NA

CDR3nt: TGTGCCAGCAGCTTTAGTAACACTGAAGCTTTCTTT
CDR3aa: CASSFSNTEAFF
v_gene: TRBV7-9
d_gene: NA
j_gene: TRBJ1-1
abundance: NA

CDR3nt: TGTGCCACCAGTGACCCTAGCGGTCCCTACGAGCAGTACTTC
CDR3aa: CATSDPSGPYEQYF
v_gene: TRBV24-1
d_gene: TRBD2
j_gene: TRBJ2-7
abundance: once

CDR3nt: TGTGCCAGCAGCGCTGGGACAGGCCATCAGCCCCAGCATTTT
CDR3aa: CASSAGTGHQPQHF
v_gene: TRBV3-1/TRBV3-2
d_gene: TRBD1
j_gene: TRBJ1-5
abundance: NA

CDR3nt: TGTGCCAGCAGAATCGCGGATTCACCCCTCCACTTT
CDR3aa: CASRIADSPLHF
v_gene: TRBV28
d_gene: NA
j_gene: TRBJ1-6
abundance: NA

CDR3nt: TGTGCCAGCAGGAGTAGAAGGGGGCCACATACTAGCACAGATACGCAGTATTTT
CDR3aa: CASRSRRGPHTSTDTQYF
v_gene: TRBV7-6
d_gene: TRBD1
j_gene: TRBJ2-3
abundance: NA

CDR3nt: TGTGCCAGCAGTTATTCCCCCAGCGGGGTTTACAATGAGCAGTTCTTC
CDR3aa: CASSYSPSGVYNEQFF
v_gene: TRBV6-5
d_gene: TRBD2
j_gene: TRBJ2-1
abundance: NA

CDR3nt: TGTGCCAGCAGCTCTTCTCTTAGAAAAGCCTACAATGAGCAGTTCTTC
CDR3aa: CASSSSLRKAYNEQFF
v_gene: TRBV7-9
d_gene: NA
j_gene: TRBJ2-1
abundance: once

CDR3nt: TGTGCCACCAGCAGAGACAGGGTAGGAGGCTACACCTTC
CDR3aa: CATSRDRVGGYTF
v_gene: TRBV15
d_gene: NA
j_gene: TRBJ1-2
abundance: once

CDR3nt: TGTGCCAGCAGCCCCCTTGAGGCAGGGCCGTATAGCAATCAGCCCCAGCATTTT
CDR3aa: CASSPLEAGPYSNQPQHF
v_gene: TRBV7-6
d_gene: NA
j_gene: TRBJ1-5
abundance: NA

CDR3nt: TGTGCCAGCAGTTTAACAGGTCGGAACGAGCAGTACTTC
CDR3aa: CASSLTGRNEQYF
v_gene: TRBV12-3/TRBV12-4
d_gene: NA
j_gene: TRBJ2-7
abundance: NA

CDR3nt: TGCGCCAGCAGCCTGGACAGTCCCGGCACAGATACGCAGTATTTT
CDR3aa: CASSLDSPGTDTQYF
v_gene: TRBV4-3
d_gene: NA
j_gene: TRBJ2-3
abundance: NA

CDR3nt: TGTGCCAGCAGCTTAACCGGGGACTCTCTGGGCTACACCTTC
CDR3aa: CASSLTGDSLGYTF
v_gene: TRBV7-3
d_gene: NA
j_gene: TRBJ1-2
abundance: NA

CDR3nt: TGTGCCACCAGTGATTCTAGTATGGAGACCCAGTACTTC
CDR3aa: CATSDSSMETQYF
v_gene: TRBV24-1
d_gene: NA
j_gene: TRBJ2-5
abundance: NA

CDR3nt: TGTGCCACCAGTGAGTTGGGGACAGCGAACACCGGGGAGCTGTTTTTT
CDR3aa: CATSELGTANTGELFF
v_gene: TRBV24-1
d_gene: TRBD1
j_gene: TRBJ2-2
abundance: NA

CDR3nt: TGTGCTAGTGGTTTGGTAGGGGTGAAACCGGTGGCTTTCTTT
CDR3aa: CASGLVGVKPVAFF
v_gene: TRBV12-5
d_gene: NA
j_gene: TRBJ1-1
abundance: NA

CDR3nt: TGTGCCTGGAGAGAGGGGGGGGGCAATTCACCCCTCCACTTT
CDR3aa: CAWREGGGNSPLHF
v_gene: TRBV30
d_gene: NA
j_gene: TRBJ1-6
abundance: NA

CDR3nt: TGTGCCAGCAGCTTAAGAAGGGCGGGCGAAAGGAACACTGAAGCTTTCTTT
CDR3aa: CASSLRRAGERNTEAFF
v_gene: TRBV7-3
d_gene: NA
j_gene: TRBJ1-1
abundance: NA

CDR3nt: TGTGCCAGCAGCAATCGTGACCGGGACAACGGGGCCGACACTGAAGCTTTCTTT
CDR3aa: CASSNRDRDNGADTEAFF
v_gene: TRBV21-1
d_gene: NA
j_gene: TRBJ1-1
abundance: NA

CDR3nt: TGTGCCAGTAGGAGTAGACAGGGGGGCCCCTTCTATGGCTACACCTTC
CDR3aa: CASRSRQGGPFYGYTF
v_gene: TRBV19
d_gene: TRBD1
j_gene: TRBJ1-2
abundance: NA